The rows below give T cell receptor beta chains drawn from one sample of a study of neurological immune-mediated disorders. MiXCR was run by TCRdb on the 5' RACE reads, yielding one entry per CDR3 protein. In the table there are 80,000 to 100,000 distinct CDR3 sequences, 3% to 4% of which are singletons. The sample consisted of PBMCs. All receptors come from a woman between 45 and 60 years old with multiple sclerosis. Each CDR3 is given with its conserved first and last residue. The D gene is left open where the match is weak. Rows may omit the clone size; those that give it use once, few, many or a size class.

V,J,size,D,CDR3,DNA
TRBV7-2,TRBJ1-3,many,TRBD1,CASSATGGGNTIYF,TGTGCCAGCAGCGCGACAGGGGGAGGAAACACCATATATTTT
TRBV6-5,TRBJ1-3,-,-,CASSDLDTVGGYTIYF,TGTGCCAGCAGTGACCTGGACACCGTAGGGGGATACACCATATATTTT
TRBV27,TRBJ2-7,many,-,CASSQSRGSYEQYF,TGTGCCAGCAGTCAGTCACGGGGGTCCTACGAGCAGTACTTC
TRBV5-1,TRBJ2-1,many,-,CASSAPGGSTEVYEQFF,TGCGCCAGCAGCGCTCCTGGGGGATCTACCGAAGTCTATGAGCAGTTCTTC
TRBV20-1,TRBJ2-5,many,TRBD1,CSARDTGGFRKEVETQYF,TGCAGTGCTAGAGATACAGGGGGCTTCCGAAAGGAAGTCGAGACCCAGTACTTC
TRBV20-1,TRBJ1-1,many,-,CSAQRTITEAFF,TGCAGTGCACAGAGGACAATCACTGAAGCTTTCTTT
TRBV7-6,TRBJ2-3,many,-,CASSLGGGGDTQYF,TGTGCCAGCAGCTTAGGGGGGGGCGGAGATACGCAGTATTTT
TRBV5-1,TRBJ1-2,many,-,CASSPNWNIRGYTF,TGCGCCAGCAGCCCTAATTGGAACATCCGGGGCTACACCTTC
TRBV20-1,TRBJ2-4,many,TRBD2,CSAPLRLAGDDIQYF,TGCAGTGCTCCCTTGAGACTAGCGGGGGATGACATTCAGTACTTC
TRBV7-2,TRBJ1-2,many,TRBD1,CASSLGQGALRGYGYTF,TGTGCCAGCAGCCTGGGACAGGGGGCCCTTAGGGGCTATGGCTACACCTTC
TRBV4-2,TRBJ2-2,many,TRBD1,CASSQAGRGPGGIGELFF,TGTGCCAGCAGCCAAGCCGGTAGAGGGCCAGGGGGCATCGGGGAGCTGTTTTTT